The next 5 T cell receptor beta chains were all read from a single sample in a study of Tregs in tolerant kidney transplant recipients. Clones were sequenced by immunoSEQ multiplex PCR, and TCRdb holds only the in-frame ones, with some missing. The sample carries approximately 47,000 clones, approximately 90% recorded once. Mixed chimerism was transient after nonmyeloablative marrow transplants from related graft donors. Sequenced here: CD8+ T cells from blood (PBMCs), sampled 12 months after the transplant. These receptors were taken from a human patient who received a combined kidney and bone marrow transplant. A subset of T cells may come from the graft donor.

The CDR3 region is CASSLRGINQPQHF. The CDR3, as DNA: TGTGCCAGCAGTTTACGGGGGATCAACCAGCCCCAGCATTTT. This chain connects TRBV27 to TRBJ1-5, with a possible D match to TRBD1 (5 bases). The germline CDR1 and CDR2 sequences are MNHEY and SMNVEV (reference sequence). V lost 2 bases, J lost 7 bases, and 12 bases lay in between. The CDR3 runs to 14 residues.

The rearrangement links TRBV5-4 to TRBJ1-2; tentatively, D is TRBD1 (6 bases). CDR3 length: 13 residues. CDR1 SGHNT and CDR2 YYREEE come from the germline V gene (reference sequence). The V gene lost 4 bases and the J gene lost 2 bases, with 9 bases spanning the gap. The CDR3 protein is CASSTGTNYGYTF. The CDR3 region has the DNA TGTGCCAGCAGCACAGGGACGAACTATGGCTACACCTTC.

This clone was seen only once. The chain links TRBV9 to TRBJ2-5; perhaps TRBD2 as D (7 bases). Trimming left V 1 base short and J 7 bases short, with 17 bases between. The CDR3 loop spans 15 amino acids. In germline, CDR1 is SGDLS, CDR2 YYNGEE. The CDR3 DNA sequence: TGTGCCAGCAGCGTAAACGGGGGGCCCAGAGGGACCCAGTACTTC. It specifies CASSVNGGPRGTQYF.

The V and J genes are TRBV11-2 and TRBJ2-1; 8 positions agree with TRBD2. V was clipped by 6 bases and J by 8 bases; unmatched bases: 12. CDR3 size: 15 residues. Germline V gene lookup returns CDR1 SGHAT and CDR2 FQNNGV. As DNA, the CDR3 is TGTGCCAGCAGGGCAAACTCGGGGGGGTTCGATGAGCAGTTCTTC. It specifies CASRANSGGFDEQFF. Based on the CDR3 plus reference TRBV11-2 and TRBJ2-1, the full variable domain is EAGVAQSPRYKIIEKRQSVAFWCNPISGHATLYWYQQILGQGPKLLIQFQNNGVVDDSQLPKDRFSAERLKGVDSTLKIQPAKLEDSAVYLCASRANSGGFDEQFFGPGTRLTVL.

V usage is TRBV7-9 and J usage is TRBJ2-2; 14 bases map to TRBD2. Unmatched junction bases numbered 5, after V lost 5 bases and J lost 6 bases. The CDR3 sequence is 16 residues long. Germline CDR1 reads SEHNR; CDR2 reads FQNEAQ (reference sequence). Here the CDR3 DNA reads TGTGCCAGCAGCCCGACTAGCGGGAGGGCAGCCGGGGAGCTGTTTTTT. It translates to CASSPTSGRAAGELFF.